Here is one TCR beta chain with its context. Antigen specificity is unknown. TCRdb independently ran MiXCR on the reads; one entry per CDR3 protein. The sample includes 80,000 to 95,000 distinct CDR3 sequences, about 29% of them seen just once. The sample comes from a study of T cell repertoires in cytomegalovirus infection. This CDR3 region has 14 residues. The V and J ends lost 7 bases and 1 base respectively, with 11 bases between them. Per the germline V gene, CDR1 is MDHEN and CDR2 is SYDVKM. The material was CD8+ T cells from cultured PBMCs, obtained from culture after CMV antigen stimulation. The sequence derives from a human donor in good health (CMV status not recorded). Some clones in this sample may be carry-over from other donors' samples. This rearrangement joins TRBV28 to TRBJ1-3; D gene ambiguous. CDR3 nucleotides: TGTGCCAGCACCCTAAGAGGTTCTGGAAACACCATATATTTT. Its protein is CASTLRGSGNTIYF.